These 3 T cell receptor beta chains were sequenced from one sample in a study of Tregs in tolerant kidney transplant recipients. Only in-frame clones appear in the TCRdb table, and some are missing; sequencing was by immunoSEQ multiplex PCR. The sample carries over 60,000 clones, 98% recorded once. Sample: CD4+ T cells from blood, taken before the transplant. These receptors all stem from a human donor who received a combined kidney and bone marrow transplant.

The genes are TRBV6-6 and TRBJ1-1, with TRBD1 as a possible D gene (5 bases). The CDR3 totals 14 residues. In germline, CDR1 is MNHNY, CDR2 SVGAGI (reference sequence). Between the trimmed V and J ends, which lost 6 bases and 6 bases, there was a span of 17 bases. The CDR3 sequence: CASRPRQQTSEAFF. CDR3 sequence (DNA): TGTGCCAGCAGACCCCGACAGCAAACCTCTGAAGCTTTCTTT.

This rearrangement joins TRBV7-9 to TRBJ2-5, with TRBD2 matching over 10 bases. Germline V gene sequence: CDR1 SEHNR, CDR2 FQNEAQ (reference sequence). This CDR3 region has 15 residues. After removal of 3 bases from V and 5 bases from J, the junction contained 6 bases not matched to a gene. CDR3 in DNA: TGTGCCAGCAGCTTGAGTAGCGGGAGGATGGAGACCCAGTACTTC. It is translated as CASSLSSGRMETQYF.

The chain links TRBV7-9 to TRBJ2-4; TRBD2 might be the D (5 bases). V was cut by 3 bases and J by 2 bases, with 8 bases left in between. CDR1 and CDR2 from the germline V gene are SEHNR and FQNEAQ (reference sequence). CDR3 size: 14 residues. CDR3 sequence reads: CASSFEGPKNIQYF. In DNA form, the CDR3 reads TGTGCCAGCAGCTTTGAGGGTCCCAAAAACATTCAGTACTTC.